The clone carrying this T cell receptor (beta chain) has at least ten counts. The antigen is not known. The germline gives CDR1 LGHNA, CDR2 YSLEER. Trimming pared 3 bases from V and 3 bases from J, leaving 5 bases between. The CDR3 totals 12 residues. The sample belongs to a study of regulatory T cells in long-lasting Graves disease. About the study: New Graves' disease cases had less than 3 months of antithyroid drugs. Regarding the study as a whole: Among samples with persistent disease, TRBV28, TRBJ1-2 and TRBJ2-5 were favored. Persistent Graves' patients had lower TCR diversity than newly diagnosed ones.

The time point here: newly diagnosed GD, antithyroid drugs for less than 3 months. Preparation of the TCR library used RNA extracted from PBMCs. Arm-PCR of CDR3 regions with iRepertoire HTBI primers generated TCR beta libraries. Source study methods: The samples included roughly 62 TRBV and under 15 TRBJ segments. MiXCR, applied by TCRdb to the multiplex PCR reads, yields one record per CDR3 protein. Clone size and V and J calls follow TCRdb, not the original study. This sample has approximately 250,000 distinct CDR3 sequences; around 17% occur once, and the top ten carry approximately 24%. This material consisted of peripheral blood mononuclear cells (PBMCs), taken at new diagnosis, from a patient treated with antithyroid drugs. J is TRBJ2-5 and V is TRBV4-3, with D unclear. The source of this sequence is a female donor with Graves disease. The CDR3 sequence: CASSQDKETQYF. The CDR3 DNA is TGCGCCAGCAGCCAGGATAAAGAGACCCAGTACTTC.